This T cell receptor (beta chain) came from a study of T cells after yellow fever vaccination. Generation of TCR cDNA used 5'RACE template switching (which added a universal primer site and UMIs). TCRdb redid the calling of the 5' RACE reads with MiXCR, one entry per CDR3 protein. The sample lists fewer than 500,000 distinct CDR3 sequences; about 17% were seen once. Overall study results and limits: Clonotypes appearing in both CD4 and CD8 compartments existed, and their share was small.

About this clonotype: The antigen remains undetermined.

The V gene's germline CDR1 is DFQATT and CDR2 SNEGSKA (reference sequence). Germline trimming cut 0 bases from V and 16 bases from J; bases unmatched to any gene: 11. CDR3 length: 13 amino acids. The specimen was PBMCs, collected before the yellow fever booster vaccination. The V and J genes are TRBV20-1 and TRBJ2-1; 8 bases fit TRBD2. This receptor was identified in a man aged 18 to 29 who received the YFV17D yellow fever vaccine. The CDR3 loop reads CSARDMTGGLLFF. As DNA, the CDR3 is TGCAGTGCTAGAGATATGACGGGGGGGCTATTATTCTTC.